This paragraph reports one T cell receptor beta chain. This entry belongs to a study of TIL therapy for anti-PD-1-resistant metastatic lung cancer. Overall study: Half of patients were current or former smokers.

As to time point: pre-treatment sample, taken before nivolumab and TIL therapy. This was the immunoSEQ v3 assay. Clones were read by immunoSEQ multiplex PCR, and TCRdb kept only the in-frame ones, dropping some. This sample has more than 15,000 clones; about 83% occur once, and the top ten carry 2.2%. The CDR3 is made up of 15 amino acids. V lost 0 bases, J lost 2 bases, and 3 bases stayed unmatched. Germline CDR1 is LGHNA and CDR2 is YSLEER. This sample comprised blood, obtained at baseline. V gene TRBV4-3 combines with J gene TRBJ1-2, with 7 bases matching TRBD1. The sequence was obtained from a person aged 30 to 80 with non-small cell lung cancer. This CDR3 reads CASSQDRGWNYGYTF. The DNA of the CDR3 is TGCGCCAGCAGCCAAGACAGGGGGTGGAACTATGGCTACACCTTC.